A selection of T cell receptor beta chains follows, all from one sample in a study of blood T cell repertoires in COVID-19. Repertoires were generated with immunoSEQ multiplex PCR, while TCRdb's copy carries only in-frame clones and drops some. The sample carries around 160,000 clones, 82% recorded once. The sequenced sample was PBMCs or T cells enriched from blood (not recorded which). These receptors all come from a man aged 45-60 years who had recovered from COVID-19. Both conserved end residues are part of each CDR3. The order of the fields is clone size, D gene, J gene, V gene, CDR3 DNA, CDR3 protein. A D gene is named only where the DNA matches it firmly. A clone size is listed for some rows: how often the clone was seen (once, few, many), or a class if it is expanded.

clone size: -
D gene: TRBD1
J gene: TRBJ2-7
V gene: TRBV5-1
CDR3 DNA: TGCGCCAGCAGTCCCGGGACAGGGATCCACGAGCAGTACTTC
CDR3 protein: CASSPGTGIHEQYF

clone size: -
D gene: -
J gene: TRBJ2-7
V gene: TRBV28
CDR3 DNA: TGTGCCAGCAGACCTCCCAGGGTCTACGAGCAGTACTTC
CDR3 protein: CASRPPRVYEQYF

clone size: -
D gene: -
J gene: TRBJ2-5
V gene: TRBV3-1/TRBV3-2
CDR3 DNA: TGTGCCAGCAGAGTTTCTGTCCAGGAGACCCAGTACTTC
CDR3 protein: CASRVSVQETQYF

clone size: -
D gene: TRBD2
J gene: TRBJ2-7
V gene: TRBV5-1
CDR3 DNA: TGCGCCAGCAGCTTGGGGGCTAGCGGGGTAATCTACGAGCAGTACTTC
CDR3 protein: CASSLGASGVIYEQYF

clone size: -
D gene: TRBD1
J gene: TRBJ1-2
V gene: TRBV23-1
CDR3 DNA: TGCGCCAGCATCCTAGGGGGGACAGACCCCCTCAACTATGGCTACACCTTC
CDR3 protein: CASILGGTDPLNYGYTF

clone size: once
D gene: TRBD1
J gene: TRBJ1-2
V gene: TRBV7-3
CDR3 DNA: TGTGCCAGCAGCTCATTACAGGGGACCGGCTACACCTTC
CDR3 protein: CASSSLQGTGYTF

clone size: -
D gene: TRBD1
J gene: TRBJ2-5
V gene: TRBV18
CDR3 DNA: TGTGCCAGCTCATGGCAGGGGGCAGAGACCCAGTACTTC
CDR3 protein: CASSWQGAETQYF

clone size: -
D gene: -
J gene: TRBJ1-5
V gene: TRBV28
CDR3 DNA: TGTGCCATCCAGACAGCGAATCAGCCCCAGCATTTT
CDR3 protein: CAIQTANQPQHF

clone size: -
D gene: TRBD2
J gene: TRBJ2-3
V gene: TRBV19
CDR3 DNA: TGTGCCAGTAGTCGGGGACTAGCGGGAGAGGATCGGTATTTT
CDR3 protein: CASSRGLAGEDRYF

clone size: -
D gene: -
J gene: TRBJ1-2
V gene: TRBV14
CDR3 DNA: TGTGCCAGCAGCCGGGACATTAACTATGGCTACACCTTC
CDR3 protein: CASSRDINYGYTF

clone size: once
D gene: -
J gene: TRBJ1-1
V gene: TRBV12-3/TRBV12-4
CDR3 DNA: TGTGCCAGCAGCGTGGGCAAGGACACTGAAGCTTTCTTT
CDR3 protein: CASSVGKDTEAFF

clone size: -
D gene: -
J gene: TRBJ1-5
V gene: TRBV28
CDR3 DNA: TGTGCCAGCAGTTTAAGGGGAGGGGGTCAGCCCCAGCATTTT
CDR3 protein: CASSLRGGGQPQHF

clone size: -
D gene: TRBD2
J gene: TRBJ2-1
V gene: TRBV6-1
CDR3 DNA: TGTGCCAGCAGTGAACTTCCCCGGACTAGCGGGAGCAATGAGCAGTTCTTC
CDR3 protein: CASSELPRTSGSNEQFF

clone size: few
D gene: -
J gene: TRBJ1-6
V gene: TRBV27
CDR3 DNA: TGTGCCAGCAGTCCGAGCTCCTATAATTCACCCCTCCACTTT
CDR3 protein: CASSPSSYNSPLHF

clone size: few
D gene: TRBD1
J gene: TRBJ1-1
V gene: TRBV5-5
CDR3 DNA: TGTGCCAGCAGCTTGCTGACAGGGGATGACACTGAAGCTTTCTTT
CDR3 protein: CASSLLTGDDTEAFF

clone size: -
D gene: TRBD2
J gene: TRBJ2-5
V gene: TRBV6-1
CDR3 DNA: TGTGCCAGCAGTGAAGCGCTGGGGGGAGGGGAGGCCCAGTACTTC
CDR3 protein: CASSEALGGGEAQYF

clone size: -
D gene: TRBD1
J gene: TRBJ2-1
V gene: TRBV6-1
CDR3 DNA: TGTGCCAGCAGTGAACAACAGGGGGCTTACAATGAGCAGTTCTTC
CDR3 protein: CASSEQQGAYNEQFF

clone size: -
D gene: -
J gene: TRBJ1-5
V gene: TRBV19
CDR3 DNA: TGTGCCAGTAGTATCGTCGGGGGGGCCCAGCATTTT
CDR3 protein: CASSIVGGAQHF

clone size: once
D gene: -
J gene: TRBJ2-7
V gene: TRBV6-5
CDR3 DNA: TGTGCCAGCAGACGCTACAGGAGTCAGTACGAGCAGTACTTC
CDR3 protein: CASRRYRSQYEQYF

clone size: -
D gene: TRBD2
J gene: TRBJ2-1
V gene: TRBV28
CDR3 DNA: TGTGCCAGCAGCGTCGGCGGGGGGGGCCACAATGAGCAGTTCTTC
CDR3 protein: CASSVGGGGHNEQFF

clone size: -
D gene: TRBD1
J gene: TRBJ2-6
V gene: TRBV18
CDR3 DNA: TGTGCCAGCTCACGACAGGGATCTGGGGCCAACGTCCTGACTTTC
CDR3 protein: CASSRQGSGANVLTF

clone size: -
D gene: TRBD1
J gene: TRBJ2-1
V gene: TRBV7-3
CDR3 DNA: TGTGCCAGCAGCGCCCGGACAGGGAGGAATGAGCAGTTCTTC
CDR3 protein: CASSARTGRNEQFF

clone size: -
D gene: TRBD1
J gene: TRBJ1-3
V gene: TRBV6-5
CDR3 DNA: TGTGCCAGCAGCAGGGACAGGGTCGAAAACACCATATATTTT
CDR3 protein: CASSRDRVENTIYF

clone size: -
D gene: TRBD1
J gene: TRBJ1-3
V gene: TRBV28
CDR3 DNA: TGTGCCAGCAGTCCGACAGGGCCCGTAAACACCATATATTTT
CDR3 protein: CASSPTGPVNTIYF

clone size: -
D gene: -
J gene: TRBJ2-7
V gene: TRBV7-6
CDR3 DNA: TGTGCCAGCAGCTTAGCGAATAGCGGATTCTACGAGCAGTACTTC
CDR3 protein: CASSLANSGFYEQYF

clone size: -
D gene: -
J gene: TRBJ2-3
V gene: TRBV2
CDR3 DNA: TGTGCCAGCAGAGAGGACAGCCTTTTGACAGATACGCAGTATTTT
CDR3 protein: CASREDSLLTDTQYF

clone size: -
D gene: TRBD1
J gene: TRBJ1-2
V gene: TRBV19
CDR3 DNA: TGTGCCAGTAGTATTTCAAGGCAGGGGGCGCATCTATTTGGTACTGGCTACACCTTC
CDR3 protein: CASSISRQGAHLFGTGYTF

clone size: once
D gene: -
J gene: TRBJ1-2
V gene: TRBV14
CDR3 DNA: TGTGCCAGCAGCCAAGGGTTAACAGTTGGCTACACCTTC
CDR3 protein: CASSQGLTVGYTF

clone size: -
D gene: TRBD1
J gene: TRBJ2-7
V gene: TRBV4-1
CDR3 DNA: TGCGCCAGCAGCCAGGGACAGCTAAGCTCCTACGAGCAGTACTTC
CDR3 protein: CASSQGQLSSYEQYF

clone size: -
D gene: TRBD2
J gene: TRBJ2-7
V gene: TRBV3-1/TRBV3-2
CDR3 DNA: TGTGCCAGCAGCGTGCTAGCGGGAATCTACGAGCAGTACTTC
CDR3 protein: CASSVLAGIYEQYF

clone size: -
D gene: TRBD2
J gene: TRBJ2-7
V gene: TRBV20-1
CDR3 DNA: TGCAGTGCTAGTCCAATCACAAGCGGGACCTCCTACGAGCAGTACTTC
CDR3 protein: CSASPITSGTSYEQYF

clone size: -
D gene: -
J gene: TRBJ2-1
V gene: TRBV28
CDR3 DNA: TGTGCCAGCAGGAAGGTTGGCAGGGTAGACGGCCATGAGCAGTTCTTC
CDR3 protein: CASRKVGRVDGHEQFF

clone size: once
D gene: -
J gene: TRBJ2-1
V gene: TRBV10-3
CDR3 DNA: TGTGCCATCAGTGACCCCGTGGGGGTTGGGGGCACTGAGCAGTTCTTC
CDR3 protein: CAISDPVGVGGTEQFF

clone size: -
D gene: TRBD1
J gene: TRBJ1-4
V gene: TRBV20-1
CDR3 DNA: TGCAGTGCTAGTGGGCCCCGGGGACAGGGACATGAAAAACTGTTTTTT
CDR3 protein: CSASGPRGQGHEKLFF

clone size: once
D gene: -
J gene: TRBJ2-1
V gene: TRBV11-3
CDR3 DNA: TGTGCCAGCAGCTTAGCCGGGGGATACAATGAGCAGTTCTTC
CDR3 protein: CASSLAGGYNEQFF

clone size: once
D gene: TRBD1
J gene: TRBJ1-1
V gene: TRBV29-1
CDR3 DNA: TGCAGCGGGGACAGGGAGAGCCGCACTGAAGCTTTCTTT
CDR3 protein: CSGDRESRTEAFF

clone size: -
D gene: -
J gene: TRBJ1-4
V gene: TRBV28
CDR3 DNA: TGTGCCAGCAGTCCCTGGGCCGGCACAACTAATGAAAAACTGTTTTTT
CDR3 protein: CASSPWAGTTNEKLFF

clone size: -
D gene: TRBD2
J gene: TRBJ2-2
V gene: TRBV5-4
CDR3 DNA: TGTGCCAGCAGCCCCGGAGGTAGCGGGGGGGCGGTCACCGGGGAGCTGTTTTTT
CDR3 protein: CASSPGGSGGAVTGELFF

clone size: -
D gene: TRBD2
J gene: TRBJ2-4
V gene: TRBV18
CDR3 DNA: TGTGCCAGCTCAGGAGCGGGGGTCAAAAACATTCAGTACTTC
CDR3 protein: CASSGAGVKNIQYF

clone size: few
D gene: TRBD2
J gene: TRBJ2-1
V gene: TRBV4-1
CDR3 DNA: TGCGCCAGCAGCCCTACTAGCGGGGAGTACAATGAGCAGTTCTTC
CDR3 protein: CASSPTSGEYNEQFF

clone size: once
D gene: -
J gene: TRBJ2-5
V gene: TRBV7-9
CDR3 DNA: TGTGCCAGCAGCGTTCAGGGGTGGGAGACCCAGTACTTC
CDR3 protein: CASSVQGWETQYF

clone size: -
D gene: -
J gene: TRBJ2-1
V gene: TRBV4-1
CDR3 DNA: TGCGCCAGCAGTTCTTCCATGGCCTTTAACAATGAGCAGTTCTTC
CDR3 protein: CASSSSMAFNNEQFF

clone size: -
D gene: TRBD1
J gene: TRBJ1-5
V gene: TRBV3-1/TRBV3-2
CDR3 DNA: TGTGCCAGCAGCCAAAGGGGGCAGGGCGGCCAGCCCCAGCATTTT
CDR3 protein: CASSQRGQGGQPQHF

clone size: -
D gene: -
J gene: TRBJ2-2
V gene: TRBV10-2
CDR3 DNA: TGCGCCAGCAGCAGCTTGGAGGCCACTAACACCGGGGAGCTGTTTTTT
CDR3 protein: CASSSLEATNTGELFF